Following are 13 T cell receptor beta chains from one sample sequenced in a study of shared clonotypes between healthy human individuals. Profiling relied on immunoSEQ multiplex PCR, and the TCRdb table lists in-frame clones only, not all of them. The repertoire holds 400,000 to 600,000 clones, with about 79% as singletons. What was sequenced was PBMCs. The receptors originated from a woman aged 40 to 55 in good health. Some clones in this sample may be carry-over from other donors' samples.

This clone was seen just once. The V call is TRBV5-4, the J call TRBJ1-4; 8 bases are a match to TRBD1. Germline lookup yields CDR1 SGHNT and CDR2 YYREEE (reference sequence). V shed 4 bases, J shed 8 bases, and the junction held 4 bases outside the gene matches. This CDR3 comprises 13 residues. The CDR3 spells CASSPDRAEKLFF. The CDR3 DNA follows: TGTGCCAGCAGCCCGGACAGGGCCGAAAAACTGTTTTTT. Full variable domain (remainder filled in from reference TRBV5-4 and TRBJ1-4): ETGVTQSPTHLIKTRGQQVTLRCSSQSGHNTVSWYQQALGQGPQFIFQYYREEENGRGNFPPRFSGLQFPNYSSELNVNALELDDSALYLCASSPDRAEKLFFGSGTQLSVL.

V gene TRBV27 combines with J gene TRBJ2-1, with 8 nucleotides matching TRBD2. The junction had 11 bases not matched to a gene; V was cut back by 8 bases and J by 8 bases. The germline V gene encodes CDR1 MNHEY and CDR2 SMNVEV (reference sequence). This CDR3 spans 14 amino acids. In nucleotides, the CDR3 is TGTGCCAGCCGATCGAGCGGGAGTCAGTATGAGCAGTTCTTC. Its translation: CASRSSGSQYEQFF.

This clone has just one count. The chain couples TRBV29-1 to TRBJ1-1, with a possible D match to TRBD1 (6 bases). This CDR3 region has 13 residues. Trimming removed 8 bases from V and 1 base from J, with 14 bases in between. From germline, CDR1 is SQVTM and CDR2 ANQGSEA. CDR3 region: CSSSRGGNTEAFF. The CDR3, as DNA: TGCAGCTCCTCAAGGGGGGGGAACACTGAAGCTTTCTTT.

The V gene is TRBV11-2, the J gene TRBJ2-2; 9 bases map to TRBD2. The junction had 6 bases not matched to a gene; V was cut back by 1 base and J by 6 bases. The CDR3 contains 16 residues. The germline gives CDR1 SGHAT, CDR2 FQNNGV. Here the CDR3 reads CASSLVGGRASGELFF. CDR3 coding DNA: TGTGCCAGCAGCTTAGTTGGCGGGAGGGCGTCCGGGGAGCTGTTTTTT.

This chain joins TRBV27 and TRBJ1-5, with D unresolved. V was cut by 3 bases and J by 1 base, with 13 bases left in between. The CDR3 extends over 16 amino acids. The germline V gene has CDR1 MNHEY and CDR2 SMNVEV (reference sequence). CDR3 bases: TGTGCCAGCAGTTTTTTAGGCTCCGGAAGCAATCAGCCCCAGCATTTT. Translating gives CASSFLGSGSNQPQHF.

The CDR3, as DNA: TGTGCCAGCAGCTCCTCCTCGACATCGTACACTGAAGCTTTCTTT. This gives the protein CASSSSSTSYTEAFF. V gene TRBV7-2 combines with J gene TRBJ1-1; D is undetermined. The germline V gene encodes CDR1 SGHTA and CDR2 FQGNSA. Trimming removed 4 bases from V and 3 bases from J, with 15 bases in between. The CDR3 totals 15 residues.

The chain links TRBV30 to TRBJ2-5, with 8 bases identical to TRBD1. Germline CDR1 is GTSNPN and CDR2 is SVGIG (reference sequence). The V segment lost 2 bases and the J segment 10 bases; nucleotides outside the gene matches: 15. The CDR3 covers 15 residues. CDR3 nucleotides: TGTGCCTGGAGTCCCCTCTCGGCAGGACAGGGAGTCCAGTACTTC. This sequence encodes CAWSPLSAGQGVQYF.

The sample holds a few counts of this clone. V is TRBV4-3 and J is TRBJ1-1; D ambiguous. The length of the CDR3 is 13 residues. Germline V gene data show CDR1 as LGHNA and CDR2 as YSLEER. V shed 0 bases and J shed 7 bases, with 9 bases lying between them. The CDR3 DNA sequence: TGCGCCAGCAGCCAAGATTTGAGCTTTGAAGCTTTCTTT. Amino acid sequence: CASSQDLSFEAFF.

The chain combines TRBV6-6 with TRBJ2-2; TRBD2 matches at 7 bases. Trimming took 8 bases from V and 1 from J; bases not matched to a gene: 7. The CDR3 contains 15 residues. Germline V gene data show CDR1 as MNHNY and CDR2 as SVGAGI (reference sequence). The CDR3 bases are TGTGCCAGCCACTGGAGCGGGGTGAACACCGGGGAGCTGTTTTTT. Residues: CASHWSGVNTGELFF.

This clone occurred once. The chain joins TRBV6-5 to TRBJ1-4, with 8 nucleotides matching TRBD1. Germline values: CDR1 MNHEY, CDR2 SVGAGI. The J segment lost 8 bases and the V segment lost 6 bases, leaving 5 bases of the junction unmatched. This CDR3 has 13 amino acids. CDR3 in DNA: TGTGCCAGCAGCCCGGACAGGGCGGAAAAACTGTTTTTT. Its translation: CASSPDRAEKLFF.

Of note for this clone: An end of the junction does not agree with germline; a read error may underlie this. V is TRBV2 and J is TRBJ2-5, with TRBD2 matching over 13 bases. The CDR3 has 14 amino acids. Germline CDR1 and CDR2: SNHLY and FYNNEI. CDR3 residues: CASSEVIGTSGINF. CDR3 in DNA: TGTGCCAGCAGTGAAGTCATCGGGACTAGCGGGATCAACTTC.

The chain employs TRBV28 and TRBJ2-1; D unresolved. CDR3 length equals 13 residues. CDR1 is MDHEN and CDR2 is SYDVKM in the germline V gene. V was shortened by 7 bases and J by 0 bases, with 7 bases between the two germline ends. The CDR3 loop reads CASKASSYNEQFF. In nucleotides, the CDR3 is TGTGCCAGCAAGGCGAGCTCCTACAATGAGCAGTTCTTC. Combining the CDR3 with reference TRBV28 and TRBJ2-1 gives the whole variable domain DVKVTQSSRYLVKRTGEKVFLECVQDMDHENMFWYRQDPGLGLRLIYFSYDVKMKEKGDIPEGYSVSREKKERFSLILESASTNQTSMYLCASKASSYNEQFFGPGTRLTVL.

The genes are TRBV10-1 and TRBJ2-1, with 12 nucleotides matching TRBD2. V trimming: 5 bases; J trimming: 7 bases; junction bases outside the gene matches: 6. CDR1 WNHNN and CDR2 SYGVQD come from the germline V gene (reference sequence). The CDR3 runs 15 residues. The DNA for the CDR3 is TGCGCCAGCAGTCGGACTAGCGGGGTGGGGAATGAGCAGTTCTTC. Protein sequence: CASSRTSGVGNEQFF.